This note documents a single T cell receptor beta chain sequence. No antigen is known for it. V gave up 4 bases and J gave up 6 bases; unmatched junction bases: 2. The CDR3 sequence is 14 residues long. The germline gives CDR1 SGHRS, CDR2 YFSETQ. The sort gate was single viable CD3+CD4+CD8-CD45RO+ cells for memory CD4+ T cells. Positive selection with CD4 microbeads enriched total CD4+ T cells. The sample originates from a study of memory CD4+ T cells and cytomegalovirus serostatus. Whole-study results and caveats: Suggested: most of the CMV-linked TCR signature lies in CD4+ memory cells. Median bootstrapped AUC for CMV status was approximately 0.96 originally, about 0.9 US-trained. CD4+ memory repertoires contained about two fifths of the 164 reported CMV TCRbeta sequences.

Libraries were prepared by immunoSEQ multiplex PCR; TCRdb keeps only in-frame clonotypes and omits some of them. The sample shows about 52,000 clones, about four fifths of them seen only once. The chain carries TRBV5-1 and TRBJ2-1; 12 bases map to TRBD2. What was sequenced was memory CD4+ T cells from blood. This TCR derives from an adult in good health and CMV-seropositive. CDR3 loop: CASSVTSGSNEQFF. CDR3 bases: TGCGCCAGCAGCGTGACTAGCGGGAGCAATGAGCAGTTCTTC.